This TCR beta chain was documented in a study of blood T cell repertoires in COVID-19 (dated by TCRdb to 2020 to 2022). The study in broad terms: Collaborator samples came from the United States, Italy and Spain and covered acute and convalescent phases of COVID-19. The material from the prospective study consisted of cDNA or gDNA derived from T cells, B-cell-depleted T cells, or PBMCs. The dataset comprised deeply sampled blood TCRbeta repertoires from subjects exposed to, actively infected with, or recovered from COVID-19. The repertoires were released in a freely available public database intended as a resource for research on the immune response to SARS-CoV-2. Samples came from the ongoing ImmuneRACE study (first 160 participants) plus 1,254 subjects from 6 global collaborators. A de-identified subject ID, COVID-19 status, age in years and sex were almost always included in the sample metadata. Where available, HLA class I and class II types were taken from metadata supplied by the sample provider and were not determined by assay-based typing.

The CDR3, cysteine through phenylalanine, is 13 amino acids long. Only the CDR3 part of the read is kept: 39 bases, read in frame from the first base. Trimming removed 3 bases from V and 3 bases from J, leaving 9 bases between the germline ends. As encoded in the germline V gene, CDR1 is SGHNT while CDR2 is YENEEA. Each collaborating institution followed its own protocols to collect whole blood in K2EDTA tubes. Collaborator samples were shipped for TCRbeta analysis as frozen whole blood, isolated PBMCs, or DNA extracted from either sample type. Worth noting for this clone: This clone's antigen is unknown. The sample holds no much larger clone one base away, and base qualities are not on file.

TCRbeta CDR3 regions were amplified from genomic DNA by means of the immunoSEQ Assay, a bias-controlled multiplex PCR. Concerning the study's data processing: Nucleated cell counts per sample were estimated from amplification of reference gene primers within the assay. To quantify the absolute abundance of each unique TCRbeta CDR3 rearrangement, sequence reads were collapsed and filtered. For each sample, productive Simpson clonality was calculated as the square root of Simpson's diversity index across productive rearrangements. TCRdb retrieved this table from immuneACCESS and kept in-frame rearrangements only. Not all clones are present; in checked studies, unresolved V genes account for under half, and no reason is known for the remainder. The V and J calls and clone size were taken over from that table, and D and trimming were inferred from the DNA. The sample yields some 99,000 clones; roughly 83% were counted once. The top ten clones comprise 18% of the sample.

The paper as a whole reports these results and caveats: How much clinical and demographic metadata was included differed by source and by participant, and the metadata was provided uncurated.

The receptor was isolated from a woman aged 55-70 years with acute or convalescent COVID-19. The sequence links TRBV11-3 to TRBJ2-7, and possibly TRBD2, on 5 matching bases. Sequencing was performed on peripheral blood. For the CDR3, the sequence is CASSLYEGYEQYF. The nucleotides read TGTGCCAGCAGCTTGTACGAGGGCTACGAGCAGTACTTC. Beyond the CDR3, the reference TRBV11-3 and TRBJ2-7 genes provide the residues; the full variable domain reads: EAGVVQSPRYKIIEKKQPVAFWCNPISGHNTLYWYLQNLGQGPELLIRYENEEAVDDSQLPKDRFSAERLKGVDSTLKIQPAELGDSAVYLCASSLYEGYEQYFGPGTRLTVT.